Listed here are 2 T cell receptor beta chains from one sample, sequenced in a study of T cell repertoires in cytomegalovirus infection. MiXCR was run by TCRdb on the reads, yielding one entry per CDR3 protein. This sample carries 80,000 to 95,000 distinct CDR3 sequences, about 31% of them seen once, and the ten largest clones take roughly 70%. Their cognate antigens are unknown. Sequencing used CD8+ T cells from cultured PBMCs, obtained from culture after CMV antigen stimulation. The receptors stem from a human donor in good health (CMV status not recorded). Some clones in this sample may be carry-over from other donors' samples.

There are a few counts of this clonotype. V usage is TRBV29-1 and J usage is TRBJ2-6; D not certain. Trimming shortened V by 5 bases and J by 0 bases, and 8 bases separated the two germline ends. The CDR3 sequence is 14 residues long. Germline lookup yields CDR1 SQVTM and CDR2 ANQGSEA. CDR3 protein: CSVRQSSGANVLTF. As DNA, the CDR3 is TGCAGCGTTCGGCAGAGCTCTGGGGCCAACGTCCTGACTTTC.

This clonotype was detected only a few times. The chain recombines TRBV20-1 with TRBJ1-5; D is unresolved. The CDR3 loop spans 15 amino acids. V was shortened by 6 bases and J by 1 base, with 16 bases between the two germline ends. Germline CDR1 reads DFQATT; CDR2 reads SNEGSKA (reference sequence). CDR3 amino acids: CSASDGLMSNQPQHF. Written as DNA, the CDR3 is TGCAGTGCCTCCGACGGTCTAATGAGCAATCAGCCCCAGCATTTT.